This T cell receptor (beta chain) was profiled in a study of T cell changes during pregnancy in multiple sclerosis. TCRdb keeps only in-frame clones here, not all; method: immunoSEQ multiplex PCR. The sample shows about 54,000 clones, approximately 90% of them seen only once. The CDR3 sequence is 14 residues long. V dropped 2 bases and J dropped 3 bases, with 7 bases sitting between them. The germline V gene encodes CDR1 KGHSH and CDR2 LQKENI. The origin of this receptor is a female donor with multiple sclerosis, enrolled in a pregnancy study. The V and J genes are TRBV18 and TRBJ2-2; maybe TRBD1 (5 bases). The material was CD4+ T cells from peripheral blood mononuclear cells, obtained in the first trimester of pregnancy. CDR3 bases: TGTGCCAGCTCACCATTAGGGGACACCGGGGAGCTGTTTTTT. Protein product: CASSPLGDTGELFF.